This is a list of T cell receptor beta chains from one sample in a study of blood T cell repertoires in COVID-19. Produced via immunoSEQ multiplex PCR; TCRdb's table is partial and in-frame only. The repertoire holds around 70,000 clones, approximately 84% seen once, with 9.5% to 15% in the top ten. The sample taken for sequencing was peripheral blood. These receptors were taken from a man aged 50 or older with COVID-19, enrolled during active disease. CDR3s include the opening cysteine and the closing phenylalanine or tryptophan. D genes are given only for firm matches. Size is stated for part of the rows, as once, few or many counts, or as a class when the clone is expanded.

cdr3_length: 15
d_call: NA
v_call: TRBV15
j_call: TRBJ1-5
clone_size: NA
cdr3_nt: TGTGCCACCAGCAGAGACCGGGGAAGCAATCAGCCCCAGCATTTT
cdr3_aa: CATSRDRGSNQPQHF

cdr3_length: 15
d_call: NA
v_call: TRBV28
j_call: TRBJ1-5
clone_size: NA
cdr3_nt: TGTGCCAGCAGTCTCGCGGGGGGGCGAAATCAGCCCCAGCATTTT
cdr3_aa: CASSLAGGRNQPQHF

cdr3_length: 16
d_call: TRBD2
v_call: TRBV2
j_call: TRBJ2-3
clone_size: once
cdr3_nt: TGTGCCAGCAGTCGACTAGCGGGAGGGGGCACAGATACGCAGTATTTT
cdr3_aa: CASSRLAGGGTDTQYF

cdr3_length: 14
d_call: NA
v_call: TRBV27
j_call: TRBJ1-1
clone_size: NA
cdr3_nt: TGTGCCAGCTACTTACGGGGAATGAACACTGAAGCTTTCTTT
cdr3_aa: CASYLRGMNTEAFF

cdr3_length: 18
d_call: TRBD2
v_call: TRBV19
j_call: TRBJ2-1
clone_size: few
cdr3_nt: TGTGCCAGTAGTATTACCGGGACTAGCGTGAGCTCCTACAATGAGCAGTTCTTC
cdr3_aa: CASSITGTSVSSYNEQFF

cdr3_length: 10
d_call: NA
v_call: TRBV29-1
j_call: TRBJ2-1
clone_size: NA
cdr3_nt: TGCAGCGTTGTGCGGGATGAGCAGTTCTTC
cdr3_aa: CSVVRDEQFF

cdr3_length: 15
d_call: NA
v_call: TRBV19
j_call: TRBJ1-1
clone_size: NA
cdr3_nt: TGTGCCAGTAGTATTGGACGGAGGGTGCACACTGAAGCTTTCTTT
cdr3_aa: CASSIGRRVHTEAFF

cdr3_length: 15
d_call: NA
v_call: TRBV21-1
j_call: TRBJ2-7
clone_size: NA
cdr3_nt: TGTGCCAGCAGCAAATTTTGGGCCGTCGTCGGCGAGCAGTACTTC
cdr3_aa: CASSKFWAVVGEQYF

cdr3_length: 12
d_call: NA
v_call: TRBV23-1
j_call: TRBJ2-5
clone_size: once
cdr3_nt: TGCGCCAGCAGTCACGGGAAAGAGACCCAGTACTTC
cdr3_aa: CASSHGKETQYF

cdr3_length: 13
d_call: NA
v_call: TRBV5-1
j_call: TRBJ1-6
clone_size: NA
cdr3_nt: TGCGCCAGCAGCACGGGAGCCAATTCACCCCTCCACTTT
cdr3_aa: CASSTGANSPLHF

cdr3_length: 16
d_call: TRBD2
v_call: TRBV10-3
j_call: TRBJ2-2
clone_size: NA
cdr3_nt: TGTGCCATCAGTGATCCGCTAGCGGGAGGGCCAGGGGAGCTGTTTTTT
cdr3_aa: CAISDPLAGGPGELFF

cdr3_length: 15
d_call: NA
v_call: TRBV2
j_call: TRBJ2-1
clone_size: NA
cdr3_nt: TGTGCCAGCAGTGTACGCGGGGCCTCCTACAATGAGCAGTTCTTC
cdr3_aa: CASSVRGASYNEQFF